Listed below are T cell receptor beta chains from one sample, sequenced in a study of cytotoxic CD8 clonotypes in ibrutinib-treated CLL. Profiling relied on immunoSEQ multiplex PCR, and the TCRdb table lists in-frame clones only, not all of them. The sample has 30,000 to 40,000 clones; more than 65% are singletons. The sequencing here drew on PBMCs, taken before ibrutinib treatment. These receptors originate from a human donor with chronic lymphocytic leukemia. The CDR3 runs from the conserved cysteine through the conserved F or W. The order of the fields is J gene, D gene, V gene, clone size, CDR3 protein, CDR3 DNA. The D gene is left open where the match is weak. Only part of the rows carry a size: once, few, many, or a class if the clone is expanded.

>TRBJ1-2|NA|TRBV6-5|NA
CASSGLDYGYTF
TGTGCCAGCAGTGGGTTGGACTATGGCTACACCTTC
>TRBJ2-7|NA|TRBV6-5|NA
CASSYGLWPSYEQYF
TGTGCCAGCAGTTACGGGCTCTGGCCATCCTACGAGCAGTACTTC
>TRBJ2-7|TRBD2|TRBV27|NA
CASSKLAGNYEQYF
TGTGCCAGCAGCAAACTAGCGGGGAACTACGAGCAGTACTTC
>TRBJ1-1|NA|TRBV4-2|few
CASSQDRWNTEAFF
TGTGCCAGCAGCCAAGACAGGTGGAACACTGAAGCTTTCTTT
>TRBJ1-2|NA|TRBV7-3|NA
CASSLAGTYGYTF
TGTGCCAGCAGCTTAGCTGGGACGTATGGCTACACCTTC
>TRBJ2-7|NA|TRBV7-2|NA
CASSLQNPSYEQYF
TGTGCCAGCAGCTTACAGAATCCGAGCTACGAGCAGTACTTC
>TRBJ1-1|NA|TRBV19|NA
CASSIDVMMNTEAFF
TGTGCCAGTAGTATCGACGTCATGATGAACACTGAAGCTTTCTTT
>TRBJ1-2|TRBD1|TRBV2|NA
CASSGQGANYGYTF
TGTGCCAGCAGTGGACAGGGGGCTAATTATGGCTACACCTTC
>TRBJ1-2|TRBD1|TRBV5-8|NA
CASSRQGGYGYTF
TGTGCCAGCAGCCGACAGGGAGGCTATGGCTACACCTTC
>TRBJ2-5|NA|TRBV27|NA
CASSPSSGLETQYF
TGTGCCAGCAGTCCCTCATCGGGTTTGGAGACCCAGTACTTC
>TRBJ2-7|NA|TRBV29-1|NA
CSVSRNYEQYF
TGCAGCGTATCACGGAACTACGAGCAGTACTTC
>TRBJ2-2|TRBD1|TRBV5-1|NA
CANSAQGTGGELFF
TGCGCCAACAGCGCACAGGGGACGGGCGGGGAGCTGTTTTTT
>TRBJ2-1|TRBD1|TRBV6-1|NA
CASSRGQGSYNEQFF
TGTGCCAGCAGTAGGGGACAGGGCTCCTACAATGAGCAGTTCTTC
>TRBJ1-2|NA|TRBV11-2|NA
CASSLSTEELGRGYTF
TGTGCCAGCAGCTTATCCACCGAGGAGTTAGGGCGAGGCTACACCTTC